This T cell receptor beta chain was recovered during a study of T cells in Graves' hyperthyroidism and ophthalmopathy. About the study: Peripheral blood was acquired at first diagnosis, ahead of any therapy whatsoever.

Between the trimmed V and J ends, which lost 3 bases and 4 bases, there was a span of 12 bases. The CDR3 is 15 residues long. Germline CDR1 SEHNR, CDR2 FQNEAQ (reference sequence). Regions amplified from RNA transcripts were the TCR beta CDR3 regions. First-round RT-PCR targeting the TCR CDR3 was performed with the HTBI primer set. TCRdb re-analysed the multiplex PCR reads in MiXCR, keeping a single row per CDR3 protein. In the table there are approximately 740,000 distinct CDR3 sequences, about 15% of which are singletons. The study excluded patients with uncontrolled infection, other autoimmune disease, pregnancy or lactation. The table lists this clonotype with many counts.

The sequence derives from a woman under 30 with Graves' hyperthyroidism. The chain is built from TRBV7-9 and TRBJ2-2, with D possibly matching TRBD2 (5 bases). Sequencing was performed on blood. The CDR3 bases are TGTGCCAGCAGCTTTCGGGGAGACACCACCGGGGAGCTGTTTTTT. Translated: CASSFRGDTTGELFF.